These 17 T cell receptor beta chains originate from one sample sequenced in a study of T cell responses to AZD1222 COVID-19 vaccine. Sequencing was performed with immunoSEQ multiplex PCR; in TCRdb, only in-frame clones are kept and a portion is missing. Of approximately 150,000 clones in the sample, roughly 87% were seen once. The sample here was peripheral blood, taken 28 days after the second AZD1222 dose. These receptor sequences come from an adult who received the AZD1222 COVID-19 vaccine.

The chain couples TRBV2 to TRBJ2-7; no clear D. Germline V lookup: CDR1 SNHLY, CDR2 FYNNEI. CDR3 length equals 14 residues. V was shortened by 6 bases and J by 0 bases, with 12 bases between the two germline ends. CDR3 sequence (DNA): TGTGCCAGCAGAGAGGACGGAAGCTCCTACGAGCAGTACTTC. Its translation: CASREDGSSYEQYF.

The CDR3 coding sequence is TGTGCCAGCAGCCTGGGACTAGCCATAGGTACGCAGTATTTT. Its protein product is CASSLGLAIGTQYF. V gene TRBV5-4 combines with J gene TRBJ2-3; 9 positions match TRBD2. The CDR3 has 14 residues. Germline V lookup: CDR1 SGHNT, CDR2 YYREEE (reference sequence). The V gene end was trimmed by 4 bases and the J gene end by 8 bases; junction bases not matched to a gene: 8.

Notes on this clone: At one boundary the junction diverges from the germline segment, which might be a read error. The chain uses TRBV13 and TRBJ2-3, with TRBD1 matching 10 bases. Germline V gene lookup returns CDR1 PRHDT and CDR2 FYEKMQ (reference sequence). This CDR3 spans 15 amino acids. The CDR3 sequence is CASSLATGGTDTQYF. The CDR3 region has the DNA TGTGCCAGCAGCCTTGCGACAGGGGGCACCGATACGCAGTATTTT.

V gene TRBV19 combines with J gene TRBJ2-7, with TRBD1 matching 8 bases. The germline V gene has CDR1 LNHDA and CDR2 SQIVND (reference sequence). V was clipped by 7 bases and J by 3 bases; unmatched bases: 11. The CDR3 is 15 amino acids. CDR3 bases: TGTGCCAGTACCAGATCGGCAGGGGGCATCTACGAGCAGTACTTC. Its protein product is CASTRSAGGIYEQYF.

The rearrangement links TRBV7-9 to TRBJ2-7; maybe TRBD1 (6 bases). Germline CDR1 reads SEHNR; CDR2 reads FQNEAQ (reference sequence). V was pared by 8 bases and J by 0 bases, with 11 bases between. This CDR3 is built from 13 residues. The CDR3 DNA sequence: TGTGCCAGCGAGGACAGCCTCTCCTACGAGCAGTACTTC. It encodes CASEDSLSYEQYF.

The chain uses TRBV28 and TRBJ2-1; TRBD1 matches 11 bases. There are 14 residues in the CDR3. Looked up from germline, CDR1 is MDHEN and CDR2 is SYDVKM. Unmatched junction bases numbered 0, after V lost 3 bases and J lost 5 bases. The CDR3 bases are TGTGCCAGCAGTTTGGGACAGGGGGACAATGAGCAGTTCTTC. It is translated as CASSLGQGDNEQFF.

This clone came up a few times. The chain links TRBV28 to TRBJ1-1; 10 nucleotides align to TRBD1. Losses at the gene ends were 5 bases for V and 0 bases for J; bases not matched to a gene: 9. The length of the CDR3 is 17 residues. CDR1 and CDR2 (germline): MDHEN, SYDVKM. In DNA, the CDR3 is TGTGCCAGCAGTCGGCCCGGGACAGGGGCTTTGAACACTGAAGCTTTCTTT. This codes for CASSRPGTGALNTEAFF.

The chain joins TRBV19 to TRBJ1-5; no reliable D call. Deletions cut 1 base from V and 5 bases from J, with 15 bases between. Germline-derived CDR1 and CDR2 are LNHDA and SQIVND (reference sequence). CDR3 length: 16 amino acids. CDR3 sequence reads: CASSIVAGTMYQPQHF. The CDR3 DNA sequence: TGTGCCAGTAGTATAGTTGCAGGCACAATGTATCAGCCCCAGCATTTT.

The V gene is TRBV28, the J gene TRBJ1-4; 9 bases line up with TRBD1. From germline, CDR1 is MDHEN and CDR2 SYDVKM. The CDR3 extends over 14 amino acids. V lost 6 bases, J lost 9 bases, and 8 bases stayed unmatched. CDR3 DNA: TGTGCCAGCAGCGTAGGGACAGGGCCTCAAAAACTGTTTTTT. This codes for CASSVGTGPQKLFF.

The rearrangement links TRBV7-2 to TRBJ2-7; 8 nucleotides match TRBD2. Germline CDR1 and CDR2: SGHTA and FQGNSA. The CDR3 has 16 residues. J lost 6 bases, V lost 4 bases, and 14 bases had no gene match. CDR3 sequence (DNA): TGTGCCAGCAGCTGGTACGGGTCGGGGGGGGTTTTCGAGCAGTACTTC. Translation: CASSWYGSGGVFEQYF. The entire variable domain, with the rest obtained from reference TRBV7-2 and TRBJ2-7, is as follows: GAGVSQSPSNKVTEKGKDVELRCDPISGHTALYWYRQSLGQGLEFLIYFQGNSAPDKSGLPSDRFSAERTGGSVSTLTIQRTQQEDSAVYLCASSWYGSGGVFEQYFGPGTRLTVT.

This clone was picked up a small number of times. V gene TRBV6-5 combines with J gene TRBJ1-5; 8 positions agree with TRBD1. The ends lost 8 bases at V and 2 bases at J; junction bases unmatched: 5. The CDR3 loop spans 14 amino acids. Germline loops: CDR1 MNHEY, CDR2 SVGAGI. The CDR3 reads CASSETGGNQPQHF. CDR3 bases: TGTGCCAGCTCGGAGACAGGGGGCAATCAGCCCCAGCATTTT.

The V gene is TRBV15, the J gene TRBJ1-6; TRBD1 might be the D (5 bases). V lost 1 base and J 2 bases, leaving 9 bases between the germline ends. Germline lookup yields CDR1 LNHNV and CDR2 YYDKDF (reference sequence). The CDR3 contains 16 residues. CDR3 amino acids: CATSRGGGAYNSPLHF. In DNA form, the CDR3 reads TGTGCCACCAGCAGAGGCGGAGGGGCCTATAATTCACCCCTCCACTTT.

This chain connects TRBV2 to TRBJ2-2; a possible D gene is TRBD1 (5 bases). V lost 6 bases to trimming and J lost 2 bases, with 13 bases between them. Germline CDR1 reads SNHLY; CDR2 reads FYNNEI. The CDR3 covers 15 residues. The CDR3 spells CASRGRGFNTGELFF. In nucleotides, the CDR3 is TGTGCCAGCAGGGGTAGGGGATTTAACACCGGGGAGCTGTTTTTT. The variable domain in full, with the rest retrieved from reference TRBV2 and TRBJ2-2, is EPEVTQTPSHQVTQMGQEVILRCVPISNHLYFYWYRQILGQKVEFLVSFYNNEISEKSEIFDDQFSVERPDGSNFTLKIRSTKLEDSAMYFCASRGRGFNTGELFFGEGSRLTVL.

This rearrangement joins TRBV11-2 to TRBJ2-2; 7 bases agree with TRBD1. The CDR3 spans 16 residues. Trimming removed 3 bases from V and 4 bases from J; junction bases left unmatched: 8. Germline V gene data show CDR1 as SGHAT and CDR2 as FQNNGV. The CDR3 region has the DNA TGTGCCAGCAGCTTCGGCACAGGGGTGGGCACCGGGGAGCTGTTTTTT. Its translation: CASSFGTGVGTGELFF.

This chain connects TRBV2 to TRBJ2-2; 8 bases line up with TRBD2. The junction had 6 bases not matched to a gene; V was cut back by 10 bases and J by 5 bases. Germline CDR1 SNHLY, CDR2 FYNNEI. The CDR3 loop spans 13 amino acids. CDR3 bases: TGTGCCACCAGGACTAGCAGGACCGGGGAGCTGTTTTTT. It is translated as CATRTSRTGELFF.

The chain couples TRBV6-6 to TRBJ1-1; D might be TRBD1 (6 bases). Trimming took 6 bases from V and 3 from J, leaving 20 bases between them. CDR3 size: 16 residues. The germline gives CDR1 MNHNY, CDR2 SVGAGI (reference sequence). The CDR3 is CASSIQTGLGDTEAFF. CDR3 sequence (DNA): TGTGCCAGCAGCATACAAACAGGGTTGGGAGACACTGAAGCTTTCTTT.

The chain combines TRBV4-1 with TRBJ2-3, with TRBD1 matching 7 bases. Germline V gene data show CDR1 as MGHRA and CDR2 as YSYEKL. V lost 1 base and J lost 4; bases outside the gene matches: 8. The CDR3 has 16 residues. The CDR3 bases are TGCGCCAGCAGCCAAGGCTACAGACAGGGACCAGATACGCAGTATTTT. This translates into CASSQGYRQGPDTQYF.